This TCR beta chain was sequenced in a study of blood T cell repertoires in COVID-19. Looking at the study overall: COVID-19 samples, acute and convalescent, were from the United States, Italy and Spain. T cells, B-cell-depleted T cells, or PBMCs provided the cDNA or gDNA that served as material.

Authors' processing steps: Amplification with reference gene primers provided the estimates of nucleated cell counts. Measured with immunoSEQ multiplex PCR; TCRdb has only the in-frame clones, and not every one. V and J calls and clone size are as listed in that table; D and trimming were resolved from the DNA. This sample has 180,000 or so clones, with about 88% found just once. Germline CDR1 and CDR2: KGHSH and LQKENI. Trimming stripped 0 bases from V and 7 bases from J, with 16 bases between. The CDR3 consists of 16 residues. This clone was found once. The sample consisted of peripheral blood. The clonotype originates from a man between 18 and 35 years old with acute or convalescent COVID-19. The V and J genes are TRBV18 and TRBJ1-5; no clear D gene. This chain's CDR3 is CASSPPGRTTVQPQHF. As DNA, the CDR3 is TGTGCCAGCTCACCACCGGGCAGGACTACAGTCCAGCCCCAGCATTTT. The whole variable domain, remainder taken from reference TRBV18 and TRBJ1-5, is NAGVMQNPRHLVRRRGQEARLRCSPMKGHSHVYWYRQLPEEGLKFMVYLQKENIIDESGMPKERFSAEFPKEGPSILRIQQVVRGDSAAYFCASSPPGRTTVQPQHFGDGTRLSIL.